A single sample gave rise to the 26 T cell receptor beta chains below, sequenced in a study of shared clonotypes between healthy human individuals. TCRdb's table, derived via immunoSEQ multiplex PCR, lists solely in-frame clones and lacks some. This sample has some 2.3 million clones; over 90% occur once, and the top ten carry roughly 0.36%. The sequenced material came from naive CD4+ T cells from PBMCs. Subset specified: CD45RA+ positively selected. The receptor set was obtained from a man aged 18 to 35 in good health. Some clones in this sample may be carry-over from other donors' samples.

The genes are TRBV11-2 and TRBJ2-7, with a weak D call TRBD2 (5 bases). Trimming pared 2 bases from V and 6 bases from J, leaving 11 bases between. The CDR3 is 13 amino acids. Looked up from germline, CDR1 is SGHAT and CDR2 is FQNNGV. CDR3 DNA: TGTGCCAGCAGCTTACGGGGAGTTCCCGAGCAGTACTTC. Its translation: CASSLRGVPEQYF.

The chain carries TRBV28 and TRBJ2-1; TRBD1 aligns across 8 bases. This CDR3 is built from 15 residues. Germline loops: CDR1 MDHEN, CDR2 SYDVKM. V shed 4 bases, J shed 7 bases, and the junction held 9 bases outside the gene matches. CDR3 loop: CASSSRGRTGNEQFF. CDR3 in DNA: TGTGCCAGCAGTTCCAGGGGGCGGACGGGTAATGAGCAGTTCTTC. Supplemented by reference TRBV28 and TRBJ2-1, the full variable domain reads DVKVTQSSRYLVKRTGEKVFLECVQDMDHENMFWYRQDPGLGLRLIYFSYDVKMKEKGDIPEGYSVSREKKERFSLILESASTNQTSMYLCASSSRGRTGNEQFFGPGTRLTVL.

The genes are TRBV7-2 and TRBJ2-1; D may be TRBD2 (6 bases). Germline V lookup: CDR1 SGHTA, CDR2 FQGNSA. The CDR3 loop spans 16 amino acids. V gave up 2 bases and J gave up 0 bases, with 11 bases separating them. The CDR3 nucleotides read TGTGCCAGCAGCTTATTCGGGGGAAGCTCCTACAATGAGCAGTTCTTC. Its translation: CASSLFGGSSYNEQFF.

The CDR3 loop reads CSVGLGQRETQYF. CDR3 bases: TGCAGCGTTGGCCTGGGGCAGCGAGAGACCCAGTACTTC. The chain couples TRBV29-1 to TRBJ2-5; D is perhaps TRBD1 (5 bases). Trimming took 4 bases from V and 4 from J, leaving 13 bases between them. CDR1 is SQVTM, CDR2 ANQGSEA, per germline. The CDR3 loop spans 13 amino acids.

As concerns this clone: Other DNA sequences in this sample translate to the same CDR3. The chain recombines TRBV7-2 with TRBJ2-3; tentatively, D is TRBD2 (5 bases). CDR1 and CDR2 (germline): SGHTA, FQGNSA. Trimming took off 1 base at V and 1 base at J, with 9 bases between the two ends. The CDR3 is 15 amino acids. The CDR3 DNA reads TGTGCCAGCAGCTTAGTTTCCGGGGGCACAGATACGCAGTATTTT. As protein: CASSLVSGGTDTQYF. The full variable domain, with the rest looked up from reference TRBV7-2 and TRBJ2-3, is GAGVSQSPSNKVTEKGKDVELRCDPISGHTALYWYRQSLGQGLEFLIYFQGNSAPDKSGLPSDRFSAERTGGSVSTLTIQRTQQEDSAVYLCASSLVSGGTDTQYFGPGTRLTVL.

The chain has TRBV4-2 and TRBJ2-1, with 9 bases matching TRBD1. CDR1 is LGHNA, CDR2 YNFKEQ, per germline. V gave up 1 base and J gave up 10 bases; unmatched junction bases: 14. The CDR3 extends over 17 amino acids. As DNA, the CDR3 is TGTGCCAGCAGCCAAGGTGGACAGGGGCCTAGCGGTTGGGAGCAGTTCTTC. Protein: CASSQGGQGPSGWEQFF.

The V call is TRBV21-1, the J call TRBJ1-5. TRBV21-1 is described as a pseudogene. This CDR3 contains 15 residues. The CDR3 DNA sequence: TGTGCCAGCAGCGCTCCAACCCGGGGTAATCAGCCCCAGCATTTT. Its translation is CASSAPTRGNQPQHF.

The chain employs TRBV9 and TRBJ2-2; 15 nucleotides match TRBD2. From germline, CDR1 is SGDLS and CDR2 YYNGEE. The trim removed 5 bases at V and 4 bases at J, leaving 6 bases unmatched. The CDR3 spans 17 residues. CDR3 residues: CASSGTSGRRATGELFF. CDR3 nucleotides: TGTGCCAGCAGTGGGACTAGCGGGAGGAGGGCCACCGGGGAGCTGTTTTTT.

V and J are TRBV7-2 and TRBJ1-5, with D possibly TRBD1 on 5 matching bases. Trimming stripped 2 bases from V and 4 bases from J, with 12 bases between. The CDR3 loop spans 15 amino acids. Germline loops: CDR1 SGHTA, CDR2 FQGNSA. Here the CDR3 reads CASSLWAGINQPQHF. DNA of the CDR3: TGTGCCAGCAGCTTATGGGCAGGGATAAATCAGCCCCAGCATTTT. Looking up the rest from reference TRBV7-2 and TRBJ1-5 gives the full variable domain: GAGVSQSPSNKVTEKGKDVELRCDPISGHTALYWYRQSLGQGLEFLIYFQGNSAPDKSGLPSDRFSAERTGGSVSTLTIQRTQQEDSAVYLCASSLWAGINQPQHFGDGTRLSIL.

The V and J genes are TRBV15 and TRBJ2-3, with D uncertain. Germline CDR1 and CDR2: LNHNV and YYDKDF (reference sequence). This CDR3 spans 14 amino acids. Trimming took off 6 bases at V and 3 bases at J, with 13 bases between the two ends. In nucleotides, the CDR3 is TGTGCCACCAGTTACATGAACCCTACAGATACGCAGTATTTT. Protein sequence: CATSYMNPTDTQYF.

As to this clone: Other nucleotide sequences in the sample specify the same CDR3. The chain recombines TRBV5-3 with TRBJ1-5; no clear D. TRBV5-3 is flagged as an ORF with uncertain function. The CDR3 is 13 amino acids. The V and J ends lost 0 bases and 7 bases respectively, with 8 bases between them. Here the CDR3 reads CARSLVRGQPQHF. CDR3 bases: TGTGCCAGAAGCTTGGTACGAGGCCAGCCCCAGCATTTT.

The chain links TRBV14 to TRBJ1-2; D not resolved. Deletions cut 3 bases from V and 0 bases from J, with 8 bases between. Germline CDR1 SGHDN, CDR2 FVKESK. This CDR3 comprises 14 residues. CDR3 residues: CASSQLIPNYGYTF. The CDR3 nucleotides read TGTGCCAGCAGCCAGCTAATACCTAACTATGGCTACACCTTC. The variable domain in full, with the rest retrieved from reference TRBV14 and TRBJ1-2, is EAGVTQFPSHSVIEKGQTVTLRCDPISGHDNLYWYRRVMGKEIKFLLHFVKESKQDESGMPNNRFLAERTGGTYSTLKVQPAELEDSGVYFCASSQLIPNYGYTFGSGTRLTVV.

The CDR3 region is CASSLTGGWNTEAFF. CDR3 sequence (DNA): TGTGCCAGCAGCCTAACAGGGGGGTGGAACACTGAAGCTTTCTTT. The rearrangement uses TRBV6-1 and TRBJ1-1, with 8 positions matching TRBD1. The V gene end was trimmed by 6 bases and the J gene end by 1 base; junction bases not matched to a gene: 7. The CDR3 runs 15 residues. CDR1 MNHNS and CDR2 SASEGT come from the germline V gene.

This chain links TRBV9 with TRBJ1-2; 7 bases are shared with TRBD1. This CDR3 has 17 amino acids. The germline CDR1 and CDR2 sequences are SGDLS and YYNGEE. Trimming at V came to 0 bases and at J to 4 bases, leaving 12 bases not matched to a gene. Here the CDR3 DNA reads TGTGCCAGCAGCGTAGGGGGGGTTCTCCGGGACAGCTATGGCTACACCTTC. This gives the protein CASSVGGVLRDSYGYTF.

This clone came up once. The V and J genes are TRBV25-1 and TRBJ2-7; 10 bases are a match to TRBD2. Germline trimming cut 2 bases from V and 4 bases from J; bases unmatched to any gene: 5. Germline V gene sequence: CDR1 MGHDK, CDR2 SYGVNS. CDR3 size: 15 residues. CDR3 region: CASSELAGARYEQYF. CDR3 coding DNA: TGTGCCAGCAGTGAACTAGCGGGAGCCAGGTACGAGCAGTACTTC.

The chain employs TRBV23-1 and TRBJ2-1, with a possible D match to TRBD1 (6 bases). TRBV23-1 is known as an ORF, though its function is uncertain. Between the trimmed V and J ends, which lost 3 bases and 2 bases, there was a span of 23 bases. This CDR3 spans 19 amino acids. The CDR3 nucleotides read TGCGCCAGCAGTCATTTACGTGAGACCACAGGGTACCCCTACAATGAGCAGTTCTTC. This gives the protein CASSHLRETTGYPYNEQFF.

The rearrangement uses TRBV4-1 and TRBJ1-4; 8 positions agree with TRBD1. CDR3 length: 15 residues. CDR1 is MGHRA and CDR2 is YSYEKL in the germline V gene. Unmatched junction bases numbered 10, after V lost 5 bases and J lost 8 bases. CDR3 sequence (DNA): TGCGCCAGCAGCTACAACAGGGGGTCGGGCGAAAAACTGTTTTTT. Translating gives CASSYNRGSGEKLFF.

About this clone itself: In the same sample, other DNA sequences code for this CDR3. The rearrangement joins TRBV11-2 to TRBJ1-2; D is perhaps TRBD1 (5 bases). The CDR3 runs to 12 residues. CDR1 is SGHAT and CDR2 is FQNNGV in the germline V gene. Between the trimmed V and J ends, which lost 2 bases and 5 bases, there was a span of 6 bases. The CDR3, as DNA: TGTGCCAGCAGCTTAACAGGATATGGCTACACCTTC. Translated: CASSLTGYGYTF.

The V and J genes are TRBV7-6 and TRBJ2-1; D may be TRBD2 (6 bases). With 5 bases removed from V and 6 bases from J, the gap between germline ends came to 17 bases. This CDR3 has 15 amino acids. Germline V gene data show CDR1 as SGHVS and CDR2 as FNYEAQ. CDR3 DNA: TGTGCCAGCAGCAAAAACCGGGACTCCGTCAATGAGCAGTTCTTC. It encodes CASSKNRDSVNEQFF.

The V and J genes are TRBV5-6 and TRBJ1-2; D uncertain. This CDR3 spans 14 amino acids. Trimming shortened V by 5 bases and J by 3 bases, and 14 bases separated the two germline ends. CDR1 is SGHDT, CDR2 YYEEEE, per germline. This CDR3 reads CASSGYDNYYGYTF. As DNA, the CDR3 is TGTGCCAGCAGTGGGTACGACAACTACTATGGCTACACCTTC. The entire variable domain, with the rest obtained from reference TRBV5-6 and TRBJ1-2, is as follows: DAGVTQSPTHLIKTRGQQVTLRCSPKSGHDTVSWYQQALGQGPQFIFQYYEEEERQRGNFPDRFSGHQFPNYSSELNVNALLLGDSALYLCASSGYDNYYGYTFGSGTRLTVV.

This chain links TRBV19 with TRBJ2-6, with a weak D call TRBD1 (6 bases). CDR3 length: 17 residues. CDR1 is LNHDA and CDR2 is SQIVND in the germline V gene (reference sequence). V was pared by 7 bases and J by 0 bases, with 16 bases between. The CDR3 DNA sequence: TGTGCCAGTACCATTTACAGGGTTTCCTCTGGGGCCAACGTCCTGACTTTC. The encoded protein is CASTIYRVSSGANVLTF.

The V gene is TRBV28, the J gene TRBJ2-7; D is ambiguous. V lost 6 bases and J lost 2, with 23 bases in between. This CDR3 is 17 amino acids long. Germline loops: CDR1 MDHEN, CDR2 SYDVKM. DNA of the CDR3: TGTGCCAGCAGAACTTCGTGGTCGGCTCGGAACCCCTACGAGCAGTACTTC. It translates to CASRTSWSARNPYEQYF.

Details on this clone: This same CDR3 is encoded by further DNA sequences in the sample. This sequence joins TRBV9 and TRBJ2-1; 8 bases line up with TRBD2. The CDR3 is 15 amino acids. Germline assignment: CDR1 SGDLS and CDR2 YYNGEE. V lost 2 bases to trimming and J lost 0 bases; unmatched junction nucleotides: 1. The CDR3 region has the DNA TGTGCCAGCAGCGTCGGGGGGGACTCCTACAATGAGCAGTTCTTC. This encodes CASSVGGDSYNEQFF.

This chain uses TRBV18 with TRBJ1-1, with TRBD1 identical over 8 bases. J gave up 4 bases and V 5 bases, and 6 bases lay outside the gene matches. Germline CDR1 reads KGHSH; CDR2 reads LQKENI. The CDR3 consists of 14 residues. The CDR3 DNA is TGTGCCAGCTCAGAAGCAGGGGGCATCACTGAAGCTTTCTTT. Its translation is CASSEAGGITEAFF.

The V gene is TRBV5-4, the J gene TRBJ2-1; D uncertain. The CDR3 spans 14 residues. The germline gives CDR1 SGHNT, CDR2 YYREEE (reference sequence). Trimming took 4 bases from V and 6 from J, leaving 14 bases between them. The CDR3 coding sequence is TGTGCCAGCAGCCCTGGACCGATAGGCAATGAGCAGTTCTTC. It yields the protein CASSPGPIGNEQFF.

This rearrangement joins TRBV10-3 to TRBJ2-7; maybe TRBD2 (6 bases). Germline CDR1 and CDR2: ENHRY and SYGVKD. The V gene lost 9 bases and the J gene lost 0 bases, with 24 bases spanning the gap. CDR3 length equals 17 residues. The CDR3 sequence: CAISPQGSGVRSYEQYF. The CDR3 DNA follows: TGTGCCATATCTCCCCAGGGATCGGGAGTACGCTCCTACGAGCAGTACTTC.